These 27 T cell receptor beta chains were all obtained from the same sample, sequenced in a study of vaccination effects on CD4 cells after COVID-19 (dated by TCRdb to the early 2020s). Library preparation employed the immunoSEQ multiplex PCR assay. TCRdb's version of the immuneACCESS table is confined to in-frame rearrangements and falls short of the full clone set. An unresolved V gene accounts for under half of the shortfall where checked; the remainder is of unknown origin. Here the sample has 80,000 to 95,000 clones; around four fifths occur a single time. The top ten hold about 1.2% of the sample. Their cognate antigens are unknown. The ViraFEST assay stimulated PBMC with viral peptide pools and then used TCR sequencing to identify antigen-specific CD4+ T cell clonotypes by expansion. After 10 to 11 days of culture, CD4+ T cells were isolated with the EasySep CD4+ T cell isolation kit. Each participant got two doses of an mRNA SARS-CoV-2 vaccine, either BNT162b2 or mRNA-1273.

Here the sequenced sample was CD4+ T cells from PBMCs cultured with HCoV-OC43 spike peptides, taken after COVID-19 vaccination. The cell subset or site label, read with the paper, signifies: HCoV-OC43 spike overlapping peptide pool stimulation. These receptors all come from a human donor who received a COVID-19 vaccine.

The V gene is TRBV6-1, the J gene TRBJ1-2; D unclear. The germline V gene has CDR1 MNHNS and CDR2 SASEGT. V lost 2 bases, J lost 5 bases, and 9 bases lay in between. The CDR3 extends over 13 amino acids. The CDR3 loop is CASSETDTYGYTF. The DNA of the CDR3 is TGTGCCAGCAGTGAAACCGATACTTATGGCTACACCTTC.

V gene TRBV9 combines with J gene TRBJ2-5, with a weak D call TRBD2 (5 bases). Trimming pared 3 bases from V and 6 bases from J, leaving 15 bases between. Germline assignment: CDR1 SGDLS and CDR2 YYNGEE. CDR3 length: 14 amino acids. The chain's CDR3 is CASSGQAAGQTQYF. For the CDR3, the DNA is TGTGCCAGCAGCGGGCAGGCGGCGGGCCAGACCCAGTACTTC. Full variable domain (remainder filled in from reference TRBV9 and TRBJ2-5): DSGVTQTPKHLITATGQRVTLRCSPRSGDLSVYWYQQSLDQGLQFLIQYYNGEERAKGNILERFSAQQFPDLHSELNLSSLELGDSALYFCASSGQAAGQTQYFGPGTRLLVL.

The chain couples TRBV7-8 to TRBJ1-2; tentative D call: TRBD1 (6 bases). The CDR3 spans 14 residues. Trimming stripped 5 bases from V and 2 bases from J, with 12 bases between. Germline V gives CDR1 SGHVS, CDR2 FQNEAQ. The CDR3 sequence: CASSILQGNYGYTF. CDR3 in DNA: TGTGCCAGCAGCATATTACAGGGAAACTATGGCTACACCTTC. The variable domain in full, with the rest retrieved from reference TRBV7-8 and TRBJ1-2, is GAGVSQSPRYKVAKRGQDVALRCDPISGHVSLFWYQQALGQGPEFLTYFQNEAQLDKSGLPSDRFFAERPEGSVSTLKIQRTQQEDSAVYLCASSILQGNYGYTFGSGTRLTVV.

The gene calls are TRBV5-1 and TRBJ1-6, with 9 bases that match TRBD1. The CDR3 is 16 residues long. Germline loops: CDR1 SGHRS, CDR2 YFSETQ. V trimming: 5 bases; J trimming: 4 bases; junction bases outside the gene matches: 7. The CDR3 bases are TGCGCCAGCAGTTTAACAGGGGGCGCATATAATTCACCCCTCCACTTT. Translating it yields CASSLTGGAYNSPLHF.

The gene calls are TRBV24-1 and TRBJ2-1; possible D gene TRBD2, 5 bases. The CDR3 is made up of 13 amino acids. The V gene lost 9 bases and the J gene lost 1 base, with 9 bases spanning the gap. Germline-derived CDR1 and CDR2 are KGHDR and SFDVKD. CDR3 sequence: CATQRGSYNEQFF. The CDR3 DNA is TGTGCCACCCAAAGAGGGTCCTACAATGAGCAGTTCTTC.

In nucleotides, the CDR3 is TGCGCCAGCAGCAGTCGGCCTTCCAATGAGCAGTTCTTC. Translating gives CASSSRPSNEQFF. The genes are TRBV5-1 and TRBJ2-1; D not resolved. V lost 4 bases and J 6 bases, leaving 11 bases between the germline ends. Germline CDR1 reads SGHRS; CDR2 reads YFSETQ. The length of the CDR3 is 13 residues.

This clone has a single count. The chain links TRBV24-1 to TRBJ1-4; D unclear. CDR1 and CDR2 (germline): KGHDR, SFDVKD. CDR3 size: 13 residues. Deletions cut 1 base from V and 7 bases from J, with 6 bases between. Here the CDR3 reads CATSDFESEKLFF. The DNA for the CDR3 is TGTGCCACCAGTGATTTTGAAAGTGAAAAACTGTTTTTT.

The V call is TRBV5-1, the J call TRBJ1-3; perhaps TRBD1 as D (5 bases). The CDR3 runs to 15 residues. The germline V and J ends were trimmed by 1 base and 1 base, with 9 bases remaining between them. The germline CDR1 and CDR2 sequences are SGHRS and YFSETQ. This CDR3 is CASSLIGDSGNTIYF. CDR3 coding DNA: TGCGCCAGCAGCTTGATAGGGGATTCTGGAAACACCATATATTTT.

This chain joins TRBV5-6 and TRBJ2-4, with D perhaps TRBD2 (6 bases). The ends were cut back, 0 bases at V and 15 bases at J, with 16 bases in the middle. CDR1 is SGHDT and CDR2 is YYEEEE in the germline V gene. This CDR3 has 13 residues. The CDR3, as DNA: TGTGCCAGCAGCTTGGATGTTACCGGGACTCCGTACTTC. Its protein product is CASSLDVTGTPYF.

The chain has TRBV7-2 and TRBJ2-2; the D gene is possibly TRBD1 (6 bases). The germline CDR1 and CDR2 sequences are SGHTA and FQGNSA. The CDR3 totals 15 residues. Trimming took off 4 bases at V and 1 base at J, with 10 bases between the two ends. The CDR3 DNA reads TGTGCCAGCAGCTGGTCGACAGGGAACACCGGGGAGCTGTTTTTT. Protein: CASSWSTGNTGELFF. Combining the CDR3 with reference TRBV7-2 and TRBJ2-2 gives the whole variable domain GAGVSQSPSNKVTEKGKDVELRCDPISGHTALYWYRQSLGQGLEFLIYFQGNSAPDKSGLPSDRFSAERTGGSVSTLTIQRTQQEDSAVYLCASSWSTGNTGELFFGEGSRLTVL.

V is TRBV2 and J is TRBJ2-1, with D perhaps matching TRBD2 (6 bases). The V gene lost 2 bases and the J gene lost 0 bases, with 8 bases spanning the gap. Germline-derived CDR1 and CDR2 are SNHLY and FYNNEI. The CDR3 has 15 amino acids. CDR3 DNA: TGTGCCAGCAGTGAACGGGGGAGCTCCTACAATGAGCAGTTCTTC. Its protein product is CASSERGSSYNEQFF.

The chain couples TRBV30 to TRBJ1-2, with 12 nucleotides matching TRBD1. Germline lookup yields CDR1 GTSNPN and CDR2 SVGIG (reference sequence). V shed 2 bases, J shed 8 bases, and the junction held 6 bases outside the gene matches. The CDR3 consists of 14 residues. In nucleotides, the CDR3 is TGTGCCTGGAGTAGGGACAGGGGGCAATGGGGCTACACCTTC. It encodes CAWSRDRGQWGYTF.

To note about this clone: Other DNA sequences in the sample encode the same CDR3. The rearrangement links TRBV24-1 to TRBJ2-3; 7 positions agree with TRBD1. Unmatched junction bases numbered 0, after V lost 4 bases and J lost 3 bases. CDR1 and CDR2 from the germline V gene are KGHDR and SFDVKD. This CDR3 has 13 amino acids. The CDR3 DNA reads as TGTGCCACCAGTGACAGGGGGACAGATACGCAGTATTTT. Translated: CATSDRGTDTQYF.

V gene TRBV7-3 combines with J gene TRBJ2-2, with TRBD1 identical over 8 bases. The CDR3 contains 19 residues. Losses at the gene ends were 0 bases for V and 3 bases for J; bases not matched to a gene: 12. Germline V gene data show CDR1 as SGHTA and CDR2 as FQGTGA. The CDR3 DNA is TGTGCCAGCAGCTTAACTCCCTGGACAGCACAGGGGGACACCGGGGAGCTGTTTTTT. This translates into CASSLTPWTAQGDTGELFF. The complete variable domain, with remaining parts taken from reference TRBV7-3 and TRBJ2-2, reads GAGVSQTPSNKVTEKGKYVELRCDPISGHTALYWYRQSLGQGPEFLIYFQGTGAADDSGLPNDRFFAVRPEGSVSTLKIQRTERGDSAVYLCASSLTPWTAQGDTGELFFGEGSRLTVL.

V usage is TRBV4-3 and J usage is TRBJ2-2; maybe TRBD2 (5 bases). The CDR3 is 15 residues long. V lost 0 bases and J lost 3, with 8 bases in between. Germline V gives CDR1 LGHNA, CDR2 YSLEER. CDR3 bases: TGCGCCAGCAGCCAAGACGGGGTATACACCGGGGAGCTGTTTTTT. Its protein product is CASSQDGVYTGELFF.

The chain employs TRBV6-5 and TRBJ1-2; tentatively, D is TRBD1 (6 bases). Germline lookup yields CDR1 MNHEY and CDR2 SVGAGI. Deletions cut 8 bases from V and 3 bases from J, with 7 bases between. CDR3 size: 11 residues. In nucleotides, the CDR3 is TGTGCCAGCGGACAGTACTATGGCTACACCTTC. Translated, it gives CASGQYYGYTF.

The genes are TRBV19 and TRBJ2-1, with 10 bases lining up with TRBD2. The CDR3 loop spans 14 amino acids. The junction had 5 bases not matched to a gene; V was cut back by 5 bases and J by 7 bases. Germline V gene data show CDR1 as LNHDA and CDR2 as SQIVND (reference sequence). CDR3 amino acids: CASSFTSGVNEQFF. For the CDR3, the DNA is TGTGCCAGTAGTTTTACTAGCGGGGTTAATGAGCAGTTCTTC.

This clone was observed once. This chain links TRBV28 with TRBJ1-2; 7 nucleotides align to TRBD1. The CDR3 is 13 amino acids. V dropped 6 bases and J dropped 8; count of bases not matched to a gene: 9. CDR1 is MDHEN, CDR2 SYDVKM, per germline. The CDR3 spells CASSETGPRGYTF. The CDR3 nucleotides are TGTGCCAGCAGCGAGACAGGGCCTAGGGGCTACACCTTC.

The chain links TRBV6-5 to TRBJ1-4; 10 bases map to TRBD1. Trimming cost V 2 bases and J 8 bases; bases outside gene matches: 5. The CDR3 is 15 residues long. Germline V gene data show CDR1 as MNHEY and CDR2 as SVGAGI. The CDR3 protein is CASSYGGTGDEKLFF. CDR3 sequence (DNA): TGTGCCAGCAGTTACGGCGGGACAGGGGACGAAAAACTGTTTTTT.

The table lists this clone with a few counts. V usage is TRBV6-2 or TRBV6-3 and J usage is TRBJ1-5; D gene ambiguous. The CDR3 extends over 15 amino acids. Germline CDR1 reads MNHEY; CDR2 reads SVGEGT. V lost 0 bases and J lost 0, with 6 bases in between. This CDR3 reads CASSYSFGSNQPQHF. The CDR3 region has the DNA TGTGCCAGCAGTTACTCATTTGGTAGCAATCAGCCCCAGCATTTT.

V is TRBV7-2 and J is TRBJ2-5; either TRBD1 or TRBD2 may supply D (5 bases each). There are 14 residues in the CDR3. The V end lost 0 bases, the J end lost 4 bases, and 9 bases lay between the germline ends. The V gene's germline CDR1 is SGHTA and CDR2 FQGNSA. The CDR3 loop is CASSLAGAGETQYF. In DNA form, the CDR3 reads TGTGCCAGCAGCTTAGCAGGGGCGGGAGAGACCCAGTACTTC.

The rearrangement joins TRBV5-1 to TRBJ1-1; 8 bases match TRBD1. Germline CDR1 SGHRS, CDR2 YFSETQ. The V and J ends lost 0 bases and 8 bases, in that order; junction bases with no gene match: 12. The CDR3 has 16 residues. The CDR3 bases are TGCGCCAGCAGCTTGGTCGGGCAGGGGGCAGGATACGAAGCTTTCTTT. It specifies CASSLVGQGAGYEAFF.

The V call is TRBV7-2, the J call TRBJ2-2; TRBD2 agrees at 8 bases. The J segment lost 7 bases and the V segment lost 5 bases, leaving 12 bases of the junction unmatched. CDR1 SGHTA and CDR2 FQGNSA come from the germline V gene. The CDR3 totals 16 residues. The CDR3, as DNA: TGTGCCAGCAGCCCCTTTGCCGGGGGGGCTGGCGGGGAGCTGTTTTTT. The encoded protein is CASSPFAGGAGGELFF.

CDR3 sequence (DNA): TGTGCCAGCAGTGAGGGTGGGCTCCAGGGGACCGGAAATGAGCAGTTCTTC. This codes for CASSEGGLQGTGNEQFF. The rearrangement uses TRBV2 and TRBJ2-1; D possibly corresponds to TRBD1 (6 bases). The germline CDR1 and CDR2 sequences are SNHLY and FYNNEI. Trimming took off 3 bases at V and 7 bases at J, with 22 bases between the two ends. The CDR3 totals 17 residues.

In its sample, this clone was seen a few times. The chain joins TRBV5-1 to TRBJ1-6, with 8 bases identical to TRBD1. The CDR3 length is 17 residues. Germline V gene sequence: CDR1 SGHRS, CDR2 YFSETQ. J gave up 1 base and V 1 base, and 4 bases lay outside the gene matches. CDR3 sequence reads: CASSLSTGGSYNSPLHF. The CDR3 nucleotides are TGCGCCAGCAGCTTGTCAACAGGGGGTTCCTATAATTCACCCCTCCACTTT.

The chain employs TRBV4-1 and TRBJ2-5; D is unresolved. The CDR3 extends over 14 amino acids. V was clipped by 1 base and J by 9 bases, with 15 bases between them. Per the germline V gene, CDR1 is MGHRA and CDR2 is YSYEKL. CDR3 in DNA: TGCGCCAGCAGCCAAGTGTCCGCCATCGAGGCCCAGTACTTC. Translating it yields CASSQVSAIEAQYF.

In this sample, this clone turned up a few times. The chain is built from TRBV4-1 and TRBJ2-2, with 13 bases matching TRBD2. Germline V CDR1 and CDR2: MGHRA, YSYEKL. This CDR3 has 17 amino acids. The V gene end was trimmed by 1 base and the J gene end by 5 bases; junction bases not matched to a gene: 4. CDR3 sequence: CASSQAATSGGTGELFF. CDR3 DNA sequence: TGCGCCAGCAGCCAAGCCGCGACTAGCGGGGGGACCGGGGAGCTGTTTTTT.